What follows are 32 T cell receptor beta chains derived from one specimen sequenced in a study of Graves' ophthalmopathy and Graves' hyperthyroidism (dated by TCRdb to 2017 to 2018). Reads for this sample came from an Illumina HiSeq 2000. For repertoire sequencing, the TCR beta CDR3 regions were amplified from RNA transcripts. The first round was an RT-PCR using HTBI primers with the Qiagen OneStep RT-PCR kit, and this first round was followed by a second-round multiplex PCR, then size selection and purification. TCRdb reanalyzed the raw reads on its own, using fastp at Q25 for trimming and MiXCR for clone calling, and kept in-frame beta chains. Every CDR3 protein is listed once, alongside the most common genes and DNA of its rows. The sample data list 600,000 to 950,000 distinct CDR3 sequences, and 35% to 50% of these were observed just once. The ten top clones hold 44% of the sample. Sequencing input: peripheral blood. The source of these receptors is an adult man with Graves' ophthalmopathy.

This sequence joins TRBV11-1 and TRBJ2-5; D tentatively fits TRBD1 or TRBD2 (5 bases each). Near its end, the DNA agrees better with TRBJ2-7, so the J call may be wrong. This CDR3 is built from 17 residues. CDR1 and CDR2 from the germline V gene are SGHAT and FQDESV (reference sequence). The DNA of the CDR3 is TGTGCCAGCAGCCGATCTCAGATAGGGACGGCAAATGACGAGCAGTACTTC. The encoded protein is CASSRSQIGTANDEQYF.

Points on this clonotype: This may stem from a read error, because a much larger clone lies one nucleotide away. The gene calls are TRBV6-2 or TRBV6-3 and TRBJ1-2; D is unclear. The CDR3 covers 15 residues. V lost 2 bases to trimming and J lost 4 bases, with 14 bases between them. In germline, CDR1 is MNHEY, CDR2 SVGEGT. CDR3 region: CASSYASSGSYGYTF. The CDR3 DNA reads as TGTGCCAGCAGTTACGCTTCGAGTGGGTCCTATGGCTACACCTTC.

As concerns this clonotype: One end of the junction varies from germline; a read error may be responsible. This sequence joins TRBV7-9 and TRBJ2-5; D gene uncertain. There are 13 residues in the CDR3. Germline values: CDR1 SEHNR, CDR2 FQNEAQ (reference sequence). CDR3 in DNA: TGTGCCAGCAGCTTAGGGGCGGAGACCACCTTGCACTTC. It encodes CASSLGAETTLHF.

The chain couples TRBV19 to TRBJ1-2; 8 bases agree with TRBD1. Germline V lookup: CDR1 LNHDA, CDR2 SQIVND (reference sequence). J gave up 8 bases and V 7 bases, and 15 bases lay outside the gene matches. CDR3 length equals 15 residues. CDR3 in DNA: TGTGCCAGTACCTCAAGGGCCCGGACAGGGTTCGGCTACACCTTC. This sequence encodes CASTSRARTGFGYTF.

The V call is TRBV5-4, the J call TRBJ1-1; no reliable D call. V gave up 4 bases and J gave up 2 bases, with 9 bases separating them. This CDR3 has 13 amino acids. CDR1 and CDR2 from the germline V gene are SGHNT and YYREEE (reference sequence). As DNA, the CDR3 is TGTGCCAGCAGCAAAGGAGCTAACACTGAAGCTTTCTTT. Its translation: CASSKGANTEAFF.

The CDR3 sequence is CSARSGLNTEAFF. CDR3 nucleotides: TGCAGTGCTAGGTCCGGATTGAACACTGAAGCTTTCTTT. V gene TRBV20-1 combines with J gene TRBJ1-1, with unresolved D. Trimming cost V 3 bases and J 0 bases, with 8 bases left between them. The CDR3 spans 13 residues. Looked up from germline, CDR1 is DFQATT and CDR2 is SNEGSKA (reference sequence).

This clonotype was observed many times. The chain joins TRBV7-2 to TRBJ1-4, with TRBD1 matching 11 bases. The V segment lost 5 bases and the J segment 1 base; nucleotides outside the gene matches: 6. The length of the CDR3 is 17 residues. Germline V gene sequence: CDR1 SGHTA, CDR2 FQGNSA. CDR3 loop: CASSPRTGGGTNEKLFF. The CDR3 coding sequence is TGTGCCAGCAGCCCTCGGACAGGGGGCGGAACTAATGAAAAACTGTTTTTT.

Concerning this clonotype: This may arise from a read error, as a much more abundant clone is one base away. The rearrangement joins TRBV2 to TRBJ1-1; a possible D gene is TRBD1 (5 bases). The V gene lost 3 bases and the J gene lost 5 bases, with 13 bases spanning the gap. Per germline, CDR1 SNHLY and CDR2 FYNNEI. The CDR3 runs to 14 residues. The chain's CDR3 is CASSDITRGTEAFF. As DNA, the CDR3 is TGTGCCAGCAGTGATATAACAAGGGGAACTGAAGCTTTCTTT.

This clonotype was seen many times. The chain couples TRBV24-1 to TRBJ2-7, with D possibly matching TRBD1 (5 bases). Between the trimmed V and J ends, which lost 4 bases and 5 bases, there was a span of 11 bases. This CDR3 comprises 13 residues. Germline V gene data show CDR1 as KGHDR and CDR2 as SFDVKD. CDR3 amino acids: CATSESREDEQYF. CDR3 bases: TGTGCCACCAGTGAATCCAGGGAAGACGAGCAGTACTTC.

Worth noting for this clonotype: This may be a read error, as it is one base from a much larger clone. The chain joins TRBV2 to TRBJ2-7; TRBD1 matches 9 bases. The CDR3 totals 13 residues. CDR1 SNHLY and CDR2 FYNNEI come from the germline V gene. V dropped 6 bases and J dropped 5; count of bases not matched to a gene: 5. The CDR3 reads CASSWDREDEQYF. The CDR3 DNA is TGTGCCAGCAGCTGGGACAGGGAGGACGAGCAGTACTTC.

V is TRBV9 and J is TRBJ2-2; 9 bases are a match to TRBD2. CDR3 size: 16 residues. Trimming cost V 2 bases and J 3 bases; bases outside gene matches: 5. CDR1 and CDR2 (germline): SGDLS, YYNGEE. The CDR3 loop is CASSVGRGGYTGELFF. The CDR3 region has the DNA TGTGCCAGCAGCGTCGGGCGGGGGGGGTACACCGGGGAGCTGTTTTTT.

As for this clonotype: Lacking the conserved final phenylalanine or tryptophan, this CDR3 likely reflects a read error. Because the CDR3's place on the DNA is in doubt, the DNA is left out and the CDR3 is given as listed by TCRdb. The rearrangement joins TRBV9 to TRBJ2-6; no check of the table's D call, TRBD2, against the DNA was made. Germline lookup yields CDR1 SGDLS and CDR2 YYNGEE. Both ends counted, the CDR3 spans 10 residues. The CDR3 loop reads CASSAMDYHT.

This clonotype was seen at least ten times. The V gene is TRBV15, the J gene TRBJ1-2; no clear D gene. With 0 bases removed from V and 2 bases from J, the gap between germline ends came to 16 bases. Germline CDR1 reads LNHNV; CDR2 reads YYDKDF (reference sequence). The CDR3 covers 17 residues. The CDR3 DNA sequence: TGTGCCACCAGCAGAGATCTTTCAGGACCGGTGAACTATGGCTACACCTTC. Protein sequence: CATSRDLSGPVNYGYTF.

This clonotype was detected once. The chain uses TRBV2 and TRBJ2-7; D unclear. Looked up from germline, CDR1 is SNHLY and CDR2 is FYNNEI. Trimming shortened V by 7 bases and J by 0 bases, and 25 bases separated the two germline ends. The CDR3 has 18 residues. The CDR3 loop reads CASTRRPQERLSSYEQYF. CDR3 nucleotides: TGTGCCAGCACCCGTCGACCCCAGGAGCGATTAAGCTCCTACGAGCAGTACTTC.

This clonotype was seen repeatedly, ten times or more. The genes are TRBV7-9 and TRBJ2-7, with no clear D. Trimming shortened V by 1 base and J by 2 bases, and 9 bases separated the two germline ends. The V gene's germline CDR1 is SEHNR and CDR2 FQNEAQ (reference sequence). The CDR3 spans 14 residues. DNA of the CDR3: TGTGCCAGCAGCTTAGGGGCCAGTCCCTACGAGCAGTACTTC. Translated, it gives CASSLGASPYEQYF.

CDR3 sequence: CATSRGTDRNTDTQYF. DNA of the CDR3: TGTGCCACCAGCAGGGGAACGGACAGGAACACAGATACGCAGTATTTT. The rearrangement joins TRBV15 to TRBJ2-3, with TRBD1 identical over 7 bases. With 3 bases clipped from V and 2 bases from J, the junction kept 8 bases outside the gene matches. The CDR3 runs 16 residues. Germline CDR1 is LNHNV and CDR2 is YYDKDF (reference sequence).

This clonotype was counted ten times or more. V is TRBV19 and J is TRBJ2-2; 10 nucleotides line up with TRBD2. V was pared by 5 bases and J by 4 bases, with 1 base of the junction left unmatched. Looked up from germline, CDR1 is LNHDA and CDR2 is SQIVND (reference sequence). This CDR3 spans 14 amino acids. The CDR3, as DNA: TGTGCCAGTAGTGCTAGCGGGGGCACCGGGGAGCTGTTTTTT. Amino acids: CASSASGGTGELFF.

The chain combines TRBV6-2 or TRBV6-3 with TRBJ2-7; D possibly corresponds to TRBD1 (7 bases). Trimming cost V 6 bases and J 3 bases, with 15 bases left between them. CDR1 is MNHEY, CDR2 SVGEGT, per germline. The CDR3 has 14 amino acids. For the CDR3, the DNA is TGTGCCAGCAGAGACGGGGGACAGCACTACGAGCAGTACTTC. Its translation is CASRDGGQHYEQYF.

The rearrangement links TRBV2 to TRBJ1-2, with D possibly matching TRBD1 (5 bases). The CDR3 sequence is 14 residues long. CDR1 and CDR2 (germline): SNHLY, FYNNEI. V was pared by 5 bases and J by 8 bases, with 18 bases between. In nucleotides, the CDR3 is TGTGCCAGCAGTTTAGCGGACAATCTGGGCGGCTACACCTTC. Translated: CASSLADNLGGYTF.

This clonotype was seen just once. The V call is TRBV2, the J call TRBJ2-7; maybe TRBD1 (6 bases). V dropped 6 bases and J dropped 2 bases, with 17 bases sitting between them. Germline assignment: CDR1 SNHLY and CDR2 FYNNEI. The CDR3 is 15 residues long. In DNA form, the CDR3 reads TGTGCCAGCAGCAATCCGGAACAGGGAACCTACGAGCAGTACTTC. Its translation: CASSNPEQGTYEQYF.

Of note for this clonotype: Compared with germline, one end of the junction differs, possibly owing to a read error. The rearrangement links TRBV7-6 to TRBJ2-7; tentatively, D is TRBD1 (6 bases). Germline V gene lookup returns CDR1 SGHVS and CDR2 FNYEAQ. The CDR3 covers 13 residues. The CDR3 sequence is CANSLGGYSEQYF. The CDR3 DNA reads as TGTGCCAACAGCTTAGGGGGTTATAGCGAGCAGTACTTC.

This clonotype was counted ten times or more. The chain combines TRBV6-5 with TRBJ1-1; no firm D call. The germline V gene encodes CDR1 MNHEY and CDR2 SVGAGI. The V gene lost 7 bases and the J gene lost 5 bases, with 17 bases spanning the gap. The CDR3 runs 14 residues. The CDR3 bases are TGTGCCAGCATCCGCAGGTTATTGGAGACTGAAGCTTTCTTT. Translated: CASIRRLLETEAFF.

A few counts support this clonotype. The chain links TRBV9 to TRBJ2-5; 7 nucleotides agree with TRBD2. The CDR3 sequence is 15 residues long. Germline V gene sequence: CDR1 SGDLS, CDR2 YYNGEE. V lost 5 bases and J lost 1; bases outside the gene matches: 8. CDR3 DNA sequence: TGTGCCAGCAGTCTTTCGGGGGGTCCCCAAGAGACCCAGTACTTC. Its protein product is CASSLSGGPQETQYF.

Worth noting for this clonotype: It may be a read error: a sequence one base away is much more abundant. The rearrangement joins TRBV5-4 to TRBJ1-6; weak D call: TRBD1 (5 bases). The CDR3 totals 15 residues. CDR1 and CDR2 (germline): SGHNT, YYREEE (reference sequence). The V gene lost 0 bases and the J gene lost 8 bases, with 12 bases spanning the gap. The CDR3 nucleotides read TGTGCCAGCAGCTTGGATAGCAGGGCTTATTCACCCCTCCACTTT. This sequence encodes CASSLDSRAYSPLHF.

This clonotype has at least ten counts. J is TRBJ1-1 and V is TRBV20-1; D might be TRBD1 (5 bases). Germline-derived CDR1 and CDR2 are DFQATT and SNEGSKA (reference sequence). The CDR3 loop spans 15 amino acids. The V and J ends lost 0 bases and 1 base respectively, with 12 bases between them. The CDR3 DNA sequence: TGCAGTGCTAGAGACTCCGGACAAAGGAACACTGAAGCTTTCTTT. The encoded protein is CSARDSGQRNTEAFF.

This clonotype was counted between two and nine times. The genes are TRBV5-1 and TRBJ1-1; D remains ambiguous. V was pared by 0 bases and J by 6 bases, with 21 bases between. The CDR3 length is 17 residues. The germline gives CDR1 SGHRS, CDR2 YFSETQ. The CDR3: CASSLAVGMGYAAEAFF. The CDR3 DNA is TGCGCCAGCAGCTTGGCAGTGGGAATGGGCTACGCCGCTGAAGCTTTCTTT. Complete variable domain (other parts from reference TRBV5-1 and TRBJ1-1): KAGVTQTPRYLIKTRGQQVTLSCSPISGHRSVSWYQQTPGQGLQFLFEYFSETQRNKGNFPGRFSGRQFSNSRSEMNVSTLELGDSALYLCASSLAVGMGYAAEAFFGQGTRLTVV.

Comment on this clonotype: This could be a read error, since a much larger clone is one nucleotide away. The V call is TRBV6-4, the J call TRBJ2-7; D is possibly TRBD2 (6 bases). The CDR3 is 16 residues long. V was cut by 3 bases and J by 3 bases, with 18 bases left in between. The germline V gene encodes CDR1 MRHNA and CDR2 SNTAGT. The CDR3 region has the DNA TGTGCCAGCAGTGAAGGTCCCAGGGAGGTCCACTACGAGCAGTACTTC. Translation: CASSEGPREVHYEQYF.

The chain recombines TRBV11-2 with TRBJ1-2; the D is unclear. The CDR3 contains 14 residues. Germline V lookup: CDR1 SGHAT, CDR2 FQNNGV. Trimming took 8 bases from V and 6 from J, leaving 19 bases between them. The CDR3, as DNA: TGTGCCAGCTCCATCGTTGGTGGAGAGGATGGCTACACCTTC. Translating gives CASSIVGGEDGYTF.

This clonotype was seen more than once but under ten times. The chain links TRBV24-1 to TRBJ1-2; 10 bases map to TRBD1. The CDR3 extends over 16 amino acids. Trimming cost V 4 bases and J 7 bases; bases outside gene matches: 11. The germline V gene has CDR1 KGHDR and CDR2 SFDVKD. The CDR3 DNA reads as TGTGCCACCAGTGACCCAGGGACAGGGGATCAAACTGGCTACACCTTC. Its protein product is CATSDPGTGDQTGYTF.

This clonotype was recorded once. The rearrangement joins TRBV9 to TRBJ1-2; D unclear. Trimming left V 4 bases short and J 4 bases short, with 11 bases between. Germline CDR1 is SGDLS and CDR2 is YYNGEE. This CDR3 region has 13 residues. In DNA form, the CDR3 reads TGTGCCAGCAGCCAAGCGGGCACCTATGGCTACACCTTC. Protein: CASSQAGTYGYTF.

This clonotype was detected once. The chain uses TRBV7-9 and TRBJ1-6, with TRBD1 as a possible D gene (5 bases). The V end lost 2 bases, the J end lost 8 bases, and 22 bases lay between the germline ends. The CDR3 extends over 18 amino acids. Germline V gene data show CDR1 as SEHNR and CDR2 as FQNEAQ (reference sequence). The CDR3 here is CASSLSLEGRREDSPLHF. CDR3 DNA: TGTGCCAGCAGCTTAAGTCTAGAGGGACGCCGGGAGGATTCACCCCTCCACTTT.

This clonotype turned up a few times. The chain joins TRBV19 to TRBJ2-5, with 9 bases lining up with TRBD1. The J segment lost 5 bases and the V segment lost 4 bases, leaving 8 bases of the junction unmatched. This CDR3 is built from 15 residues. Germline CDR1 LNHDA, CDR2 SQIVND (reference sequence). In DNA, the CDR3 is TGTGCCAGTAGTACCTCCGGGACAGGGTATGAGACCCAGTACTTC. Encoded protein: CASSTSGTGYETQYF.